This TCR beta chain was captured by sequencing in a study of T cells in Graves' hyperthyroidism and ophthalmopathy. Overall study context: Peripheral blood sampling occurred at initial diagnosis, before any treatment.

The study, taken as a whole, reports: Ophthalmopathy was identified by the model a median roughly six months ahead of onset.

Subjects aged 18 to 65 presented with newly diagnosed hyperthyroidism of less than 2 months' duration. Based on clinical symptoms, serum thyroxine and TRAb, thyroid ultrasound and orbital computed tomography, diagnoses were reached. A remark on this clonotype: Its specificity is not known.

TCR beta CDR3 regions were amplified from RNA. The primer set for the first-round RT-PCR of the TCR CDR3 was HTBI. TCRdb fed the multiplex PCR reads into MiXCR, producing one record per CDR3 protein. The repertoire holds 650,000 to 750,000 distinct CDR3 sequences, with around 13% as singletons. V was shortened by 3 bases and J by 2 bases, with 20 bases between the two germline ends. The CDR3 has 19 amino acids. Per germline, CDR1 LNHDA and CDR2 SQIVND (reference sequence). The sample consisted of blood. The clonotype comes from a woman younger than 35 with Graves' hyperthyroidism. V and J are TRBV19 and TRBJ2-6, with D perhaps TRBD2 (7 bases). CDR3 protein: CASSIGGALIIAGANVLTF. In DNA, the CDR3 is TGTGCCAGTAGTATTGGGGGGGCGCTTATAATAGCTGGGGCCAACGTCCTGACTTTC.